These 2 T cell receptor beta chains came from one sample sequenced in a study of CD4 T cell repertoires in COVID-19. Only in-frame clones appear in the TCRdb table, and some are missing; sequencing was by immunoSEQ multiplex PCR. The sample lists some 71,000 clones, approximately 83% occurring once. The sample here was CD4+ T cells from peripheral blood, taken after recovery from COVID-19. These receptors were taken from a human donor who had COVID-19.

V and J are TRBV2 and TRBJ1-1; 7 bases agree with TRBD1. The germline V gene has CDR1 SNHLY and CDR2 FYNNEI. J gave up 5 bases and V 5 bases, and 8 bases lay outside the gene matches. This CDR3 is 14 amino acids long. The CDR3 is CASSQNRGGTEAFF. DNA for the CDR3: TGTGCCAGCAGTCAAAACAGGGGTGGGACTGAAGCTTTCTTT.

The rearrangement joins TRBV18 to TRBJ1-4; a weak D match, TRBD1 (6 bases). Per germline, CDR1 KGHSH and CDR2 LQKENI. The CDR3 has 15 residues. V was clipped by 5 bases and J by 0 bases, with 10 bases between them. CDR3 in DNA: TGTGCCAGCTCATTACAGGGATCAACTAATGAAAAACTGTTTTTT. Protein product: CASSLQGSTNEKLFF.